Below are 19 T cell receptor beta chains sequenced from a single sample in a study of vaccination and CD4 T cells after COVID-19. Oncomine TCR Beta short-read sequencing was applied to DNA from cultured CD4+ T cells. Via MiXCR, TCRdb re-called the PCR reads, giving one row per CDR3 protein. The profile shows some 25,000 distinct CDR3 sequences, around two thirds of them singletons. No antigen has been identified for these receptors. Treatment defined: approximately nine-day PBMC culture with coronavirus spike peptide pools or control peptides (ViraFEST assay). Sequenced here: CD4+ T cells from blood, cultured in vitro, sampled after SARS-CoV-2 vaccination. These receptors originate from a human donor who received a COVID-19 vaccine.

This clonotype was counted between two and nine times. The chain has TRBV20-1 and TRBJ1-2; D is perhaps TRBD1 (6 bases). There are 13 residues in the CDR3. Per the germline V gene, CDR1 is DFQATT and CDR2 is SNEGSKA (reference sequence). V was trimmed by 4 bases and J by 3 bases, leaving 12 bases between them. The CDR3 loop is CSATEGGDYGYTF. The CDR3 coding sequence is TGCAGTGCTACTGAGGGGGGTGACTATGGCTACACCTTC.

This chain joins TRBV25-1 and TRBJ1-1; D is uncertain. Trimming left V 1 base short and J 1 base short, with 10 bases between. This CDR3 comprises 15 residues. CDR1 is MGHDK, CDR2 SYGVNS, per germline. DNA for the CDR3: TGTGCCAGCAGTGAATTTAGAGGACCGAACACTGAAGCTTTCTTT. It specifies CASSEFRGPNTEAFF.

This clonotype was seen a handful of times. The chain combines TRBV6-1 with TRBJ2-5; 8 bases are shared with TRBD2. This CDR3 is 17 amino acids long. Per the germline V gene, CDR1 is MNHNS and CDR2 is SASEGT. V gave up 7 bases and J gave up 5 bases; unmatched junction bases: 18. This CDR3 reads CASTEGWSSGAAETQYF. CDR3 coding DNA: TGTGCCAGCACCGAAGGTTGGAGTAGCGGGGCAGCGGAGACCCAGTACTTC.

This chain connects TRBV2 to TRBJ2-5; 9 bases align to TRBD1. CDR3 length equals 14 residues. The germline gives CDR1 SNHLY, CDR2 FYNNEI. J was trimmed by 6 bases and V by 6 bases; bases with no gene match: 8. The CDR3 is CASRPGQGVKTQYF. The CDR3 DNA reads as TGTGCCAGCAGACCGGGACAGGGTGTAAAGACCCAGTACTTC.

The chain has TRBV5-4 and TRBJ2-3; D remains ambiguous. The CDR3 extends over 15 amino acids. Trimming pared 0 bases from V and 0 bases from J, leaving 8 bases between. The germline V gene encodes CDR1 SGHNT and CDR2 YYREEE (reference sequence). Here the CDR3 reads CASSLEPRSTDTQYF. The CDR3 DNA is TGTGCCAGCAGCTTGGAGCCTAGAAGCACAGATACGCAGTATTTT.

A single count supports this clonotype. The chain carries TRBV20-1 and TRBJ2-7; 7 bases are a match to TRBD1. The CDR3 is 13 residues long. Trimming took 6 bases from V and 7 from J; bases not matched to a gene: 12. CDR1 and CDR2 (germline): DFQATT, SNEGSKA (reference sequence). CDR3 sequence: CSAQFKTGQEQYF. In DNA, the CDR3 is TGCAGTGCGCAATTCAAGACAGGGCAGGAGCAGTACTTC.

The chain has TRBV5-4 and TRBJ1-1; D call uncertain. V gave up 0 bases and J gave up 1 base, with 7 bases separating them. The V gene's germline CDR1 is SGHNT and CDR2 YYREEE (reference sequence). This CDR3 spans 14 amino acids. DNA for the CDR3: TGTGCCAGCAGCTTGGTGTCCCAGAACACTGAAGCTTTCTTT. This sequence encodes CASSLVSQNTEAFF.

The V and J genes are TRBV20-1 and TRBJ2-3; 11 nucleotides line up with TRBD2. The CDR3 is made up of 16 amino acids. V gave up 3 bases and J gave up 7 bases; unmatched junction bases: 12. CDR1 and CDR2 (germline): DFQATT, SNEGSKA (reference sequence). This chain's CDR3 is CSARGQLAGAPNTQYF. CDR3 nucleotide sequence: TGCAGTGCTAGGGGCCAACTAGCGGGGGCCCCCAATACGCAGTATTTT.

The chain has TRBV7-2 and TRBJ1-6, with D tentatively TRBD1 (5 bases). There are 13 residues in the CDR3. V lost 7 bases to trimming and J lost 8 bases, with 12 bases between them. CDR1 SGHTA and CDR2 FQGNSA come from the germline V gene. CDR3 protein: CASKIQGDSPLHF. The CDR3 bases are TGTGCCAGCAAGATCCAGGGCGATTCACCCCTCCACTTT.

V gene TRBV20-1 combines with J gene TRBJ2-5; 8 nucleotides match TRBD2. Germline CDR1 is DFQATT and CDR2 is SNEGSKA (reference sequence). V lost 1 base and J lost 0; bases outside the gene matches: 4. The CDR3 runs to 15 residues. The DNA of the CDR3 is TGCAGTGCTAGAGGCCAGCGGGGGAACCAAGAGACCCAGTACTTC. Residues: CSARGQRGNQETQYF.

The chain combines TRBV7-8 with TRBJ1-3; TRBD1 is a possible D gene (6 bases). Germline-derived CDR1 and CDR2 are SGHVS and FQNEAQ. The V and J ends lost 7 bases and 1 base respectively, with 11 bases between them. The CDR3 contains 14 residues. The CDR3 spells CASTVDRSGNTIYF. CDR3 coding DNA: TGTGCCAGCACCGTAGACAGGTCTGGAAACACCATATATTTT.

The CDR3 region is CASSLGRLRATDTQYF. In DNA, the CDR3 is TGTGCCAGCAGCTTAGGGAGACTCAGGGCCACAGATACGCAGTATTTT. The rearrangement uses TRBV7-8 and TRBJ2-3; a weak D match, TRBD1 (5 bases). Per the germline V gene, CDR1 is SGHVS and CDR2 is FQNEAQ. This CDR3 has 16 residues. V was shortened by 1 base and J by 2 bases, with 13 bases between the two germline ends.

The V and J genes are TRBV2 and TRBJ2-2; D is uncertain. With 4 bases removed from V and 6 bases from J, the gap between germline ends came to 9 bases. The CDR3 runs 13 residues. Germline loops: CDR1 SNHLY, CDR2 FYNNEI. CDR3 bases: TGTGCCAGCAGTGCGATGTTGGCCGGGGAGCTGTTTTTT. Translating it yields CASSAMLAGELFF.

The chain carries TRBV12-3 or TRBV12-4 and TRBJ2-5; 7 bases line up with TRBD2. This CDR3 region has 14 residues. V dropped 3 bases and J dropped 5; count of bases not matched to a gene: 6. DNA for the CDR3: TGTGCCAGCAGTTTTCTCGGGGAGGGGGAGACCCAGTACTTC. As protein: CASSFLGEGETQYF.

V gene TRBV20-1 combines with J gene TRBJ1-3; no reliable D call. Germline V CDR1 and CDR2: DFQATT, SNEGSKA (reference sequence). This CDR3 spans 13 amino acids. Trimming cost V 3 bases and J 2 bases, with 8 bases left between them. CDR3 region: CSASSATGNTIYF. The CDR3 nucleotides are TGCAGTGCTAGCTCAGCAACTGGAAACACCATATATTTT.

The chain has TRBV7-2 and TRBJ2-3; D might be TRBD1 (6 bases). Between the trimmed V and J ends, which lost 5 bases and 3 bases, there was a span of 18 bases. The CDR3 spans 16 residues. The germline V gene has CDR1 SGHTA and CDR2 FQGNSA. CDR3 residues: CASSLNRVIGTDTQYF. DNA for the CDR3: TGTGCCAGCAGCCTTAACAGGGTAATAGGTACAGATACGCAGTATTTT.

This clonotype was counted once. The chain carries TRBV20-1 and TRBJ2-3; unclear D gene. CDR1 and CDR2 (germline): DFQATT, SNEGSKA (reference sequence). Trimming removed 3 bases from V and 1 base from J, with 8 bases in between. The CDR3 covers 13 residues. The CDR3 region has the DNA TGCAGTGCTAGTACCCAGGGCACAGATACGCAGTATTTT. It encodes CSASTQGTDTQYF.

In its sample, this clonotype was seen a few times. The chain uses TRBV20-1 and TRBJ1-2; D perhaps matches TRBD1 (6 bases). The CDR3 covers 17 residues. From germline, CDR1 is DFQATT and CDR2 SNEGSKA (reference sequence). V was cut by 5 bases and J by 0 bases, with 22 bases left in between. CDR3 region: CSAGGASSGSTNYGYTF. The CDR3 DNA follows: TGCAGTGCTGGGGGGGCGAGCAGCGGGTCGACTAACTATGGCTACACCTTC.

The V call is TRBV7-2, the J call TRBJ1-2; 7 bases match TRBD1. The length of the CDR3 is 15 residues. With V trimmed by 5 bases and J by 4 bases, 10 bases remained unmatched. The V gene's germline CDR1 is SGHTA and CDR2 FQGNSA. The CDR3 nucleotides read TGTGCCAGCAGCCCCGGGGGGACAGTAATCTATGGCTACACCTTC. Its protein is CASSPGGTVIYGYTF.